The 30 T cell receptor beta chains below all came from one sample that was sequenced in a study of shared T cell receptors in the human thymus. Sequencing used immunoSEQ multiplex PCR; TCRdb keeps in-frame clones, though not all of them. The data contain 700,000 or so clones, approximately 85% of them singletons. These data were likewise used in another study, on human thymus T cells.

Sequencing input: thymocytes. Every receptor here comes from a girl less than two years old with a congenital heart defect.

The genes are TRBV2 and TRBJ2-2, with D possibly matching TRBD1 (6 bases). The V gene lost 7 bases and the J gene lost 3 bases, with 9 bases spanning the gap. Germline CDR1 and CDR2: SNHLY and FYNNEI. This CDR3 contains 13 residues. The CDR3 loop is CASMNRDTGELFF. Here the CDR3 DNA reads TGTGCCAGCATGAACAGGGACACCGGGGAGCTGTTTTTT. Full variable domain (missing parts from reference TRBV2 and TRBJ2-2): EPEVTQTPSHQVTQMGQEVILRCVPISNHLYFYWYRQILGQKVEFLVSFYNNEISEKSEIFDDQFSVERPDGSNFTLKIRSTKLEDSAMYFCASMNRDTGELFFGEGSRLTVL.

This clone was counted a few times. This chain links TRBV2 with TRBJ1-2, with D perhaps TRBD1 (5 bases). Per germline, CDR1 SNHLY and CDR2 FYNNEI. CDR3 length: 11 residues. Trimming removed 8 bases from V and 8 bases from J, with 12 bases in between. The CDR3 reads CASAGTWGYTF. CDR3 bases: TGTGCCAGCGCGGGGACTTGGGGCTACACCTTC.

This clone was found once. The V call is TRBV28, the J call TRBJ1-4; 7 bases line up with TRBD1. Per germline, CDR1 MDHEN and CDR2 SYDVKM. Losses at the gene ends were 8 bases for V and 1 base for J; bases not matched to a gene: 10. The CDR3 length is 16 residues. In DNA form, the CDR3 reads TGTGCCAGCGTAGACAGGCAGGGGGGAACTAATGAAAAACTGTTTTTT. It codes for CASVDRQGGTNEKLFF.

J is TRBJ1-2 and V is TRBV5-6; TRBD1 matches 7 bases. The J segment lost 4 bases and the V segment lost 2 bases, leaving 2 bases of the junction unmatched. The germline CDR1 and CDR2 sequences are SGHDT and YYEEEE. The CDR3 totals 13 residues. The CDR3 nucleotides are TGTGCCAGCAGCTTCGGGACAGCCTATGGCTACACCTTC. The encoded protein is CASSFGTAYGYTF. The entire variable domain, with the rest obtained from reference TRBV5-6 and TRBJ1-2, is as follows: DAGVTQSPTHLIKTRGQQVTLRCSPKSGHDTVSWYQQALGQGPQFIFQYYEEEERQRGNFPDRFSGHQFPNYSSELNVNALLLGDSALYLCASSFGTAYGYTFGSGTRLTVV.

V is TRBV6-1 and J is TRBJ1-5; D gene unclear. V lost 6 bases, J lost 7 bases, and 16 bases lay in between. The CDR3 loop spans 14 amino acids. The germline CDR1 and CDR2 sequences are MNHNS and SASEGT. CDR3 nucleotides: TGTGCCAGCAGAAAGCTGGGGAGGGTACAGCCCCAGCATTTT. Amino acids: CASRKLGRVQPQHF.

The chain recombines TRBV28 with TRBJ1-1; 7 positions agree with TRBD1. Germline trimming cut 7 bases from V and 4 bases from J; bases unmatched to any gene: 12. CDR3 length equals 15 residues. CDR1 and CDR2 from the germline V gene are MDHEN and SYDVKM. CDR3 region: CASTGTDPFGTEAFF. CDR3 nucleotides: TGTGCCAGCACCGGGACAGACCCATTTGGCACTGAAGCTTTCTTT.

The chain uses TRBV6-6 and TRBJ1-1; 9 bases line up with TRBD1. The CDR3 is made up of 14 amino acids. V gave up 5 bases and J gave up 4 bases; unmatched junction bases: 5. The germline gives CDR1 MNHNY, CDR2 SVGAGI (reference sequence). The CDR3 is CASSPPDRGTEAFF. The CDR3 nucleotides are TGTGCCAGCAGTCCGCCGGACAGGGGCACTGAAGCTTTCTTT.

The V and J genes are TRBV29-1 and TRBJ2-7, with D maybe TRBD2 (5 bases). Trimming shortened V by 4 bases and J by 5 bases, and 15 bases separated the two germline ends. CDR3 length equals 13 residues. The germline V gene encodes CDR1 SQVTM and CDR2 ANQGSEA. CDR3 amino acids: CSVAAGSLHEQYF. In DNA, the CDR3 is TGCAGCGTTGCGGCGGGTTCACTGCACGAGCAGTACTTC.

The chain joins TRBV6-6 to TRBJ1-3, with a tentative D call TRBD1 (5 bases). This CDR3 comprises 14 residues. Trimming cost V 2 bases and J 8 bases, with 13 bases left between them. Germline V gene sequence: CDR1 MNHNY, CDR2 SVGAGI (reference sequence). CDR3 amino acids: CASSYESGGDTIYF. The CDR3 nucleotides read TGTGCCAGCAGTTACGAGTCAGGAGGGGACACCATATATTTT.

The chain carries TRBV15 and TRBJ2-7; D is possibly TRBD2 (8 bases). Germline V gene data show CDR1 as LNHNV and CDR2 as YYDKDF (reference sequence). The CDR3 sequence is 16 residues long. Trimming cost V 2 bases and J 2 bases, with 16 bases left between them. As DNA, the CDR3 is TGTGCCACCAGCAGAAGAGCGGGGGACAGAACCTACGAGCAGTACTTC. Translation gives CATSRRAGDRTYEQYF.

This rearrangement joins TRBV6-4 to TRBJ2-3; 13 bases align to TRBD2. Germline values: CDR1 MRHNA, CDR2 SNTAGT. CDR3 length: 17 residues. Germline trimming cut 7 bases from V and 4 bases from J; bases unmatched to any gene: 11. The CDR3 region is CASTILTSGGEADTQYF. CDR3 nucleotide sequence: TGTGCCAGCACGATCCTAACTAGCGGGGGGGAGGCAGATACGCAGTATTTT.

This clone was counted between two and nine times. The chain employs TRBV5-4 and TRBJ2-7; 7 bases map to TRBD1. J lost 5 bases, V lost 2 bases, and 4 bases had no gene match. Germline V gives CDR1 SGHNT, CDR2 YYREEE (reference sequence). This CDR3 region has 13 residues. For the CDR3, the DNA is TGTGCCAGCAGCTTAATAGGGGGCAACGAGCAGTACTTC. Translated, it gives CASSLIGGNEQYF.

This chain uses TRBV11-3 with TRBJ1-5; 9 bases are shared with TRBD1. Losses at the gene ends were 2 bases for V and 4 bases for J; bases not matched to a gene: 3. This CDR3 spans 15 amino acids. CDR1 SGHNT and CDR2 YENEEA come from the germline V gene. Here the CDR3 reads CASSLSGTGNQPQHF. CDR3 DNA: TGTGCCAGCAGCTTATCCGGGACAGGGAATCAGCCCCAGCATTTT.

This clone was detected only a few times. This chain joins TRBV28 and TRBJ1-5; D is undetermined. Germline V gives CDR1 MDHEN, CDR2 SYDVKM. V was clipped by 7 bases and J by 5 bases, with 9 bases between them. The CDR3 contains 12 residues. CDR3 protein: CASTMKHQPQHF. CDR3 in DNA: TGTGCCAGCACGATGAAGCATCAGCCCCAGCATTTT. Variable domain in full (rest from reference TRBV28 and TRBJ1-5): DVKVTQSSRYLVKRTGEKVFLECVQDMDHENMFWYRQDPGLGLRLIYFSYDVKMKEKGDIPEGYSVSREKKERFSLILESASTNQTSMYLCASTMKHQPQHFGDGTRLSIL.

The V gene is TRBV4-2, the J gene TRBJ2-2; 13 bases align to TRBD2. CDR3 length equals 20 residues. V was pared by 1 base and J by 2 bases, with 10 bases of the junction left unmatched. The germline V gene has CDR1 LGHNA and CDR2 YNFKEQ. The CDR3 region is CASSQGYGTSGTNNTGELFF. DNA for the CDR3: TGTGCCAGCAGCCAAGGGTACGGGACTAGCGGGACCAACAACACCGGGGAGCTGTTTTTT.

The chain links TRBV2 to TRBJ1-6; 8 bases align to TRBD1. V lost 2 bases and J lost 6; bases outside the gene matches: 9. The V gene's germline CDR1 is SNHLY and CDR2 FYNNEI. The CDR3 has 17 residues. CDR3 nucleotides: TGTGCCAGCAGTGAACCAAGAGCGGACAGGGTTAATTCACCCCTCCACTTT. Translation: CASSEPRADRVNSPLHF.

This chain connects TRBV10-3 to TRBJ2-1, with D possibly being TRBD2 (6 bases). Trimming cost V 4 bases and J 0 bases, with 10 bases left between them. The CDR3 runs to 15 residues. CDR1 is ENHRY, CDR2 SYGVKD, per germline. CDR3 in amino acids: CAISGGGSSYNEQFF. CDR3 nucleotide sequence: TGTGCCATCAGTGGTGGGGGGAGCTCCTACAATGAGCAGTTCTTC.

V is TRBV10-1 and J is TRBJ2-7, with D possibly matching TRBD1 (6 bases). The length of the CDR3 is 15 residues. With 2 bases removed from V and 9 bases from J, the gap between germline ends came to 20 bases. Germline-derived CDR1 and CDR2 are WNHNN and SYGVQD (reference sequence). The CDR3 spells CASSETGTLSPGQYF. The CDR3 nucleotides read TGCGCCAGCAGTGAGACGGGGACATTAAGTCCGGGGCAGTACTTC.

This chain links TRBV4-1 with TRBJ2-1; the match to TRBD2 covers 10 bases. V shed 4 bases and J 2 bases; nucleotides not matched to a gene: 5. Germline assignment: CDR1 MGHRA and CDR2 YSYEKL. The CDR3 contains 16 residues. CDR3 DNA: TGCGCCAGCAGCCCGGACGGGACTAGCGCCTACAATGAGCAGTTCTTC. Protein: CASSPDGTSAYNEQFF.

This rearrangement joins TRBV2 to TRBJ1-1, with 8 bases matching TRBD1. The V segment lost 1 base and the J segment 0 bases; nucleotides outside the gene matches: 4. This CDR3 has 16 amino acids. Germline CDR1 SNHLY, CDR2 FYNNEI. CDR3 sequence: CASSEGTGYMNTEAFF. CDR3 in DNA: TGTGCCAGCAGTGAAGGGACAGGGTACATGAACACTGAAGCTTTCTTT.

CDR3 in amino acids: CASSSPPGTNQPQHF. CDR3 coding DNA: TGTGCCAGCAGTTCCCCCCCGGGTACCAATCAGCCCCAGCATTTT. The V and J genes are TRBV28 and TRBJ1-5; D gene ambiguous. Trimming removed 4 bases from V and 3 bases from J, with 13 bases in between. Germline CDR1 reads MDHEN; CDR2 reads SYDVKM. The CDR3 consists of 15 residues.

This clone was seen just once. The chain's CDR3 is CAISETAGEQYF. CDR3 coding DNA: TGTGCCATCAGTGAAACGGCGGGGGAGCAGTACTTC. The chain carries TRBV10-3 and TRBJ2-7, with a possible D match to TRBD2 (6 bases). V lost 3 bases, J lost 7 bases, and 10 bases lay in between. CDR1 and CDR2 from the germline V gene are ENHRY and SYGVKD. The CDR3 sequence is 12 residues long.

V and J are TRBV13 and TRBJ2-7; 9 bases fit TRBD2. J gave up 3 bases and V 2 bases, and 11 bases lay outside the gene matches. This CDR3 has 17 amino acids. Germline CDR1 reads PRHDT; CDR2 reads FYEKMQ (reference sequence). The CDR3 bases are TGTGCCAGCAGCTTAAAGTTGCTAGCGGGGCCCCACTACGAGCAGTACTTC. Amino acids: CASSLKLLAGPHYEQYF.

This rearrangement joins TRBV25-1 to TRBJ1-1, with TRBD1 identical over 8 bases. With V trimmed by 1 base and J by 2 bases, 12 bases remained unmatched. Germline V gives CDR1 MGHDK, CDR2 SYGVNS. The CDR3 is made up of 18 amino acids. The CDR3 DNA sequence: TGTGCCAGCAGTGAATGTCTAAGACAGGGGAAATCAAACACTGAAGCTTTCTTT. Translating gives CASSECLRQGKSNTEAFF.

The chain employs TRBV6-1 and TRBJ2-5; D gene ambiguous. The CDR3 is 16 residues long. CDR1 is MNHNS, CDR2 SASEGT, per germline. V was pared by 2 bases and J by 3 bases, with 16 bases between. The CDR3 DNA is TGTGCCAGCAGTGAACTAAGACATCGTTACGAAGAGACCCAGTACTTC. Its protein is CASSELRHRYEETQYF.

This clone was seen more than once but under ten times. CDR3 loop: CASSLGMPGQKNTEAFF. The CDR3 DNA sequence: TGTGCCAGCAGCTTAGGGATGCCGGGACAAAAGAACACTGAAGCTTTCTTT. The chain combines TRBV13 with TRBJ1-1; D possibly corresponds to TRBD1 (6 bases). Trimming left V 0 bases short and J 1 base short, with 15 bases between. Per germline, CDR1 PRHDT and CDR2 FYEKMQ (reference sequence). This CDR3 contains 17 residues.

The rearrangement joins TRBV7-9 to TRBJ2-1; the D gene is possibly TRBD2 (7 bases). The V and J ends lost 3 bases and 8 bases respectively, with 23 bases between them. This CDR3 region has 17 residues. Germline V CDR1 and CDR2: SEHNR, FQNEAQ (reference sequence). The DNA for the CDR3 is TGTGCCAGCAGCTTGTACGGAGGAGGGGGGGGGCCGCATGAGCAGTTCTTC. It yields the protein CASSLYGGGGGPHEQFF.

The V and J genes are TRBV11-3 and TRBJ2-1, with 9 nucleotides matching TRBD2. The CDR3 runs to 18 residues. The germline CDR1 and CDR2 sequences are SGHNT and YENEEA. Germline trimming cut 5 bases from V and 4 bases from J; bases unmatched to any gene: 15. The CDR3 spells CASSPGRGRGGLYNEQFF. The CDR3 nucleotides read TGTGCCAGCAGCCCCGGGCGTGGGCGGGGGGGTTTATACAATGAGCAGTTCTTC.

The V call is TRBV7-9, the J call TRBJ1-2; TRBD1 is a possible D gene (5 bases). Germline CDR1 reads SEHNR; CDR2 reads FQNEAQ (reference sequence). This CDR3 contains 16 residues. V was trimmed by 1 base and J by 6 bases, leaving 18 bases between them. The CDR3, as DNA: TGTGCCAGCAGCTTAGAGGTACTGGGGACTGCTGATGGCTACACCTTC. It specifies CASSLEVLGTADGYTF.

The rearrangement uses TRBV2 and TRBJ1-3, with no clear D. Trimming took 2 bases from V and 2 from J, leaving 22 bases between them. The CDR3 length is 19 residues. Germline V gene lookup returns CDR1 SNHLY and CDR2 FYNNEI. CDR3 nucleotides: TGTGCCAGCAGTGAAAGCGGCGGAACCATTCTCCGCACTGGAAACACCATATATTTT. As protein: CASSESGGTILRTGNTIYF.